These 20 T cell receptor beta chains were sequenced from one sample in a study of T cells after yellow fever vaccination. TCRdb recomputed calls from the 5' RACE reads with MiXCR, one row per CDR3 protein. The sample records nearly 550,000 distinct CDR3 sequences, 15% to 20% being singletons. Sequenced here: PBMCs, sampled 15 days after the yellow fever booster vaccination. The source is a man aged 25-40 years who received the YFV17D yellow fever vaccine.

This clonotype turned up a few times. J is TRBJ2-5 and V is TRBV28, with 7 bases identical to TRBD1. Germline CDR1 and CDR2: MDHEN and SYDVKM. CDR3 length equals 13 residues. Trimming took 2 bases from V and 7 from J; bases not matched to a gene: 4. CDR3 region: CASSLGYRGTQYF. The CDR3 DNA follows: TGTGCCAGCAGTTTAGGATACAGGGGGACCCAGTACTTC.

V gene TRBV7-2 combines with J gene TRBJ2-7, with D tentatively TRBD2 (6 bases). Trimming took off 10 bases at V and 3 bases at J, with 16 bases between the two ends. The CDR3 runs 13 residues. Per germline, CDR1 SGHTA and CDR2 FQGNSA. The CDR3 sequence: CATTGGGSYEQYF. The CDR3 DNA reads as TGTGCCACCACAGGTGGGGGGAGCTACGAGCAGTACTTC.

This clonotype was recorded a few times. The chain joins TRBV12-3 or TRBV12-4 to TRBJ2-1, with 8 bases that match TRBD1. This CDR3 has 13 amino acids. Unmatched junction bases numbered 7, after V lost 6 bases and J lost 9 bases. The CDR3 DNA is TGTGCCAGCAGCCGACAGGGGCCCATTGAGCAGTTCTTC. It is translated as CASSRQGPIEQFF.

This clonotype has at least ten counts. V and J are TRBV5-5 and TRBJ2-5; 8 bases line up with TRBD2. The CDR3 totals 13 residues. CDR1 and CDR2 (germline): SGHKS, YYEKEE (reference sequence). Trimming at V came to 4 bases and at J to 5 bases, leaving 4 bases not matched to a gene. CDR3 loop: CASSTPGGETQYF. DNA of the CDR3: TGTGCCAGCAGCACCCCGGGGGGGGAGACCCAGTACTTC.

This clonotype was observed a handful of times. This chain joins TRBV7-9 and TRBJ1-2, with 10 bases fitting TRBD1. Per germline, CDR1 SEHNR and CDR2 FQNEAQ (reference sequence). This CDR3 region has 15 residues. J was trimmed by 7 bases and V by 4 bases; bases with no gene match: 9. CDR3 sequence: CASSSWDRGLGGYTF. The DNA for the CDR3 is TGTGCCAGCAGCTCCTGGGACAGGGGTTTGGGTGGCTACACCTTC.

V gene TRBV3-1 combines with J gene TRBJ2-7; possibly TRBD1 for D (6 bases). This CDR3 contains 13 residues. V lost 6 bases, J lost 5 bases, and 14 bases lay in between. CDR1 and CDR2 from the germline V gene are LGHDT and YNNKEL (reference sequence). The CDR3 DNA is TGTGCCAGCAGGGCAGGGGCCGGCGACGAGCAGTACTTC. It yields the protein CASRAGAGDEQYF.

The chain combines TRBV12-3 or TRBV12-4 with TRBJ2-4; 7 nucleotides line up with TRBD1. The CDR3 is 14 amino acids. V gave up 4 bases and J gave up 3 bases; unmatched junction bases: 3. The CDR3 loop reads CASSSDRDKNIQYF. For the CDR3, the DNA is TGTGCCAGCAGTTCCGACAGGGACAAAAACATTCAGTACTTC.

Only a few counts were recorded for this clonotype. The V gene is TRBV20-1, the J gene TRBJ2-7; D unclear. This CDR3 has 14 amino acids. Looked up from germline, CDR1 is DFQATT and CDR2 is SNEGSKA (reference sequence). Trimming cost V 6 bases and J 0 bases, with 15 bases left between them. CDR3 in amino acids: CSAVTVDSSYEQYF. CDR3 nucleotide sequence: TGCAGTGCGGTAACAGTCGATAGCTCCTACGAGCAGTACTTC.

This clonotype was picked up a small number of times. The chain carries TRBV10-3 and TRBJ1-2; 9 nucleotides align to TRBD1. Germline V gives CDR1 ENHRY, CDR2 SYGVKD. There are 14 residues in the CDR3. The V segment lost 5 bases and the J segment 4 bases; nucleotides outside the gene matches: 5. The CDR3 is CAISRTGEGYGYTF. CDR3 bases: TGTGCCATCAGTCGGACAGGGGAAGGCTATGGCTACACCTTC.

The CDR3 region has the DNA TGCGCCAGCAGCTTGGTCGCTAGCGGGAACCAAGAGACCCAGTACTTC. Protein product: CASSLVASGNQETQYF. This chain joins TRBV5-1 and TRBJ2-5; 9 nucleotides line up with TRBD2. CDR1 SGHRS and CDR2 YFSETQ come from the germline V gene. The junction had 3 bases not matched to a gene; V was cut back by 0 bases and J by 0 bases. This CDR3 contains 16 residues.

The chain carries TRBV28 and TRBJ2-7; D remains ambiguous. The CDR3 runs 12 residues. Trimming left V 3 bases short and J 2 bases short, with 5 bases between. From germline, CDR1 is MDHEN and CDR2 SYDVKM. CDR3: CASSFAPYEQYF. CDR3 nucleotide sequence: TGTGCCAGCAGTTTCGCCCCCTACGAGCAGTACTTC.

The genes are TRBV4-3 and TRBJ2-3; unclear D gene. The germline gives CDR1 LGHNA, CDR2 YSLEER. The CDR3 is made up of 18 amino acids. V lost 0 bases and J 4 bases, leaving 20 bases between the germline ends. The CDR3 loop reads CASSQDRGWQVDPDTQYF. The CDR3 DNA reads TGCGCCAGCAGCCAAGATCGAGGTTGGCAGGTGGATCCAGATACGCAGTATTTT.

This sequence joins TRBV24-1 and TRBJ2-1, with no clear D. The V end was cut by 12 bases, the J end by 4 bases, with 9 bases between. The V gene's germline CDR1 is KGHDR and CDR2 SFDVKD. This CDR3 contains 11 residues. DNA for the CDR3: TGTGCCGTATCAGGTTACAATGAGCAGTTCTTC. Its protein product is CAVSGYNEQFF.

CDR3 protein: CASSTGGVDEQFF. The CDR3 coding sequence is TGTGCCAGCAGCACCGGGGGGGTCGATGAGCAGTTCTTC. The rearrangement links TRBV12-3 or TRBV12-4 to TRBJ2-1; TRBD2 matches 8 bases. The CDR3 loop spans 13 amino acids. After removal of 6 bases from V and 8 bases from J, the junction contained 6 bases not matched to a gene.

There are a few counts of this clonotype. The chain's CDR3 is CASRLQGAHEQYF. DNA for the CDR3: TGTGCCAGCAGACTTCAGGGGGCCCACGAGCAGTACTTC. The gene calls are TRBV6-1 and TRBJ2-7; the match to TRBD1 covers 8 bases. After removal of 6 bases from V and 5 bases from J, the junction contained 6 bases not matched to a gene. Per the germline V gene, CDR1 is MNHNS and CDR2 is SASEGT. CDR3 length: 13 residues.

The chain links TRBV20-1 to TRBJ2-4; D gene unclear. V shed 3 bases and J shed 8 bases, with 8 bases lying between them. CDR1 and CDR2 (germline): DFQATT, SNEGSKA (reference sequence). The CDR3 has 11 residues. The CDR3: CSASSADIQYF. For the CDR3, the DNA is TGCAGTGCTAGTTCAGCAGACATTCAGTACTTC.

V is TRBV9 and J is TRBJ2-5, with TRBD2 as a possible D gene (6 bases). Trimming cost V 0 bases and J 5 bases, with 17 bases left between them. The CDR3 totals 16 residues. CDR1 is SGDLS and CDR2 is YYNGEE in the germline V gene. CDR3 nucleotide sequence: TGTGCCAGCAGCGTAGGAGGGTCGGGGGTTTGGGAGACCCAGTACTTC. Protein product: CASSVGGSGVWETQYF.

This clonotype has more than one count but fewer than ten. This chain links TRBV7-3 with TRBJ1-6; 7 bases line up with TRBD1. The V and J ends lost 5 bases and 6 bases, in that order; junction bases with no gene match: 4. Per germline, CDR1 SGHTA and CDR2 FQGTGA. The CDR3 spans 14 residues. The CDR3, as DNA: TGTGCCAGCAGCCTCAGGGGGGCTAATTCACCCCTCCACTTT. It translates to CASSLRGANSPLHF.

This rearrangement joins TRBV12-3 or TRBV12-4 to TRBJ1-4; D is unresolved. Trimming pared 3 bases from V and 7 bases from J, leaving 12 bases between. This CDR3 contains 14 residues. As DNA, the CDR3 is TGTGCCAGCAGTTTTACGCCGCGGGCTGAAAAACTGTTTTTT. Residues: CASSFTPRAEKLFF.

This clonotype has only a few counts. This chain links TRBV6-5 with TRBJ2-2; 10 bases agree with TRBD2. Looked up from germline, CDR1 is MNHEY and CDR2 is SVGAGI. CDR3 length: 17 residues. V was clipped by 2 bases and J by 1 base; unmatched bases: 4. CDR3 amino acids: CASSYGGLAKNTGELFF. DNA of the CDR3: TGTGCCAGCAGTTACGGGGGACTAGCGAAGAACACCGGGGAGCTGTTTTTT.